This T cell receptor beta chain was profiled in a study of cytomegalovirus exposure and HLA in healthy donors. Across the whole study: In a previous analysis, 110 million or so unique TCR beta sequences were found from approximately 180 million T cells. Overall study findings and caveats: For most TCR beta V segments, an earlier analysis put the productive rate at about 90% or about 30% of the time. Rarity marked most TCR sequences, yet some public TCRs occurred in many donors.

Deletions cut 7 bases from V and 2 bases from J, with 12 bases between. This CDR3 region has 13 residues. CDR1 is WNHNN and CDR2 is SYGVQD in the germline V gene (reference sequence). The PCR made use of 60 Vbeta and 13 Jbeta primers. This table comes from immunoSEQ multiplex PCR, and its TCRdb copy is limited to in-frame clones, with some not included. The data contain fewer than 200,000 clones, around 67% of them singletons. A few counts support this clone. Its antigen remains unidentified. The chain combines TRBV10-1 with TRBJ2-7; tentative D call: TRBD1 (6 bases). What was sequenced was PBMCs. The origin of this receptor is a young woman in good health and CMV-seropositive. CDR3 region: CASNDRLTYEQYF. The CDR3 nucleotides read TGCGCCAGCAACGACAGGCTCACCTACGAGCAGTACTTC.